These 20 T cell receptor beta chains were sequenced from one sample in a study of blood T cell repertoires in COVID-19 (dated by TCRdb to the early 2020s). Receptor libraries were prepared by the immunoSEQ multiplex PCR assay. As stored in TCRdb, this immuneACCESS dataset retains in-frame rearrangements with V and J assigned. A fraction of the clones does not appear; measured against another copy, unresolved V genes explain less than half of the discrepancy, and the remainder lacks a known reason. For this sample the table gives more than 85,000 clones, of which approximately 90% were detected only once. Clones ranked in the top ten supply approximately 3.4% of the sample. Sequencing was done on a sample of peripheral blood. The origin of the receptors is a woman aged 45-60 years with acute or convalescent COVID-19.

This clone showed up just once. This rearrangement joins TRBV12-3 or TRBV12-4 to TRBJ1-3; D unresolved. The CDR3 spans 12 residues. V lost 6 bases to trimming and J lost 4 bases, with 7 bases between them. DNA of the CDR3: TGTGCCAGCAGCACACACGGAAACACCATATATTTT. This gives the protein CASSTHGNTIYF.

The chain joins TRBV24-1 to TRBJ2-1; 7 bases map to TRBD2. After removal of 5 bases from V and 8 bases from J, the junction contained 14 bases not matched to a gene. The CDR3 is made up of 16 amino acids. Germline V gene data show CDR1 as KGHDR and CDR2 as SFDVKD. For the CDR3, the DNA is TGTGCCACCAGTGCGGGCGGGAGATCCCCCAGGGATGAGCAGTTCTTC. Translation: CATSAGGRSPRDEQFF.

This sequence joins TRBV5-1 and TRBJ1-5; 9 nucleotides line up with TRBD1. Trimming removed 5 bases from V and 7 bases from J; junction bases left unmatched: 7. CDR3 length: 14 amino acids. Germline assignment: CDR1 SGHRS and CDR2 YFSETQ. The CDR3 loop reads CASRYGTGNQPQHF. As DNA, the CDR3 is TGCGCCAGCAGGTATGGGACAGGGAACCAGCCCCAGCATTTT.

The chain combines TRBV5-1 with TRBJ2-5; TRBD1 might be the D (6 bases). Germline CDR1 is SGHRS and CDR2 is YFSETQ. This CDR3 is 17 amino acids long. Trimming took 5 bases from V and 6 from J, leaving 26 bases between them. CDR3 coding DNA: TGCGCCAGCAGTCAGGGTCCCCGGACAGCCTACCCCCAGACCCAGTACTTC. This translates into CASSQGPRTAYPQTQYF. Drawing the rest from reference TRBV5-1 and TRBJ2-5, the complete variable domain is KAGVTQTPRYLIKTRGQQVTLSCSPISGHRSVSWYQQTPGQGLQFLFEYFSETQRNKGNFPGRFSGRQFSNSRSEMNVSTLELGDSALYLCASSQGPRTAYPQTQYFGPGTRLLVL.

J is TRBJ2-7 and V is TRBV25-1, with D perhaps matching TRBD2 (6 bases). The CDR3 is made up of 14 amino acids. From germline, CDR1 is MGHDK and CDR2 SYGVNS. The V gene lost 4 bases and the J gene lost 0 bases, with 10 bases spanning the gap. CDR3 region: CASSAAGSSYEQYF. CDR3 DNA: TGTGCCAGCAGTGCCGCCGGGAGCTCCTACGAGCAGTACTTC.

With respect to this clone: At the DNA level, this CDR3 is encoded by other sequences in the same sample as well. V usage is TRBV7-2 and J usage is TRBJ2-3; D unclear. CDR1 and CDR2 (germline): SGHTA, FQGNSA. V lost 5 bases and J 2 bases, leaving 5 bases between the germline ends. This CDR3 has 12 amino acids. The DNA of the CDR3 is TGTGCCAGCAGCCCCTACACAGATACGCAGTATTTT. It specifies CASSPYTDTQYF.

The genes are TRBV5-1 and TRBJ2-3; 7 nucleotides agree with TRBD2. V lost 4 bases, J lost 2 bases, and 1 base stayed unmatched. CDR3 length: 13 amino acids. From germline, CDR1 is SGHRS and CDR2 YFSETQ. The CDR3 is CASSRGDTDTQYF. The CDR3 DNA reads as TGCGCCAGCAGCCGGGGGGACACAGATACGCAGTATTTT.

The DNA of the CDR3 is TGTGCCAGCAGCTTAGAAACCGGGTCCTACGAGCAGTACTTC. Its translation is CASSLETGSYEQYF. The chain couples TRBV7-2 to TRBJ2-7; D unclear. The CDR3 spans 14 residues. Trimming removed 1 base from V and 1 base from J, with 8 bases in between. The V gene's germline CDR1 is SGHTA and CDR2 FQGNSA.

The CDR3 DNA is TGTGCCAGCAGCTCAACCCCCGGGACTGGCAGCTCCTACGAGCAGTACTTC. Translated, it gives CASSSTPGTGSSYEQYF. This chain joins TRBV7-9 and TRBJ2-7, with D maybe TRBD2 (6 bases). CDR1 and CDR2 (germline): SEHNR, FQNEAQ (reference sequence). V shed 4 bases and J shed 0 bases, with 19 bases lying between them. This CDR3 has 17 residues.

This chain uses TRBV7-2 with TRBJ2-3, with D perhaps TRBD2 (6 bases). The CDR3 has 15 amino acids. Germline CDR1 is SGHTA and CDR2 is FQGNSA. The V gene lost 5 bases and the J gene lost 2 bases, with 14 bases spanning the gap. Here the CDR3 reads CASSLPTSNTDTQYF. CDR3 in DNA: TGTGCCAGCAGCCTGCCGACTAGTAACACAGATACGCAGTATTTT.

CDR3 loop: CASSYGGTNTGELFF. The CDR3 DNA follows: TGCGCCAGCAGCTACGGGGGAACGAACACCGGGGAGCTGTTTTTT. This chain links TRBV5-1 with TRBJ2-2; tentatively, D is TRBD2 (6 bases). V was trimmed by 3 bases and J by 0 bases, leaving 9 bases between them. Germline CDR1 is SGHRS and CDR2 is YFSETQ. This CDR3 contains 15 residues.

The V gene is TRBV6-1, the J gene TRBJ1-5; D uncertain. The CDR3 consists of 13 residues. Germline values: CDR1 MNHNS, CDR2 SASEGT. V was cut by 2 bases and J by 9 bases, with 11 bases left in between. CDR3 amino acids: CASSESRVRPQHF. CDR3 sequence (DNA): TGTGCCAGCAGTGAAAGTCGGGTCCGGCCCCAGCATTTT.

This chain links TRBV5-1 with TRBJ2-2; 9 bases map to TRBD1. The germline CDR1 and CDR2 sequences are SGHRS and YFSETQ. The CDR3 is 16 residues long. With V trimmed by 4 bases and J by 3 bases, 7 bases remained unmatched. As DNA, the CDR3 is TGCGCCAGCAGCCTAGGGACAGGGCCTTACACCGGGGAGCTGTTTTTT. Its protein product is CASSLGTGPYTGELFF.

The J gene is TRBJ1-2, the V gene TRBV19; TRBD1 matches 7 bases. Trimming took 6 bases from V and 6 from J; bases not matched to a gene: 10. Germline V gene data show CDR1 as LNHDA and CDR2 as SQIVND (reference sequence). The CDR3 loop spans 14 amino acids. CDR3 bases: TGTGCCAGTAGGGCGGAGGGGGCGCGAAATGGCTACACCTTC. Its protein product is CASRAEGARNGYTF.

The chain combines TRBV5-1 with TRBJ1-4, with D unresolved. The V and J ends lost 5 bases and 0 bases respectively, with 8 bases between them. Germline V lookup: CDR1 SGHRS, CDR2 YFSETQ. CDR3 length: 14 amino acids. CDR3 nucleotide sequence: TGCGCCAGCAGGGGAGGGCCAACTAATGAAAAACTGTTTTTT. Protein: CASRGGPTNEKLFF.

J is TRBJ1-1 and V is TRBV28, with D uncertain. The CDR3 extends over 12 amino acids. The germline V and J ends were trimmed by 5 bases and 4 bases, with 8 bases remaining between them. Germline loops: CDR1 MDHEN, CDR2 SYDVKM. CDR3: CASSRVGTEAFF. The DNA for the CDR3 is TGTGCCAGCAGTCGAGTCGGCACTGAAGCTTTCTTT.

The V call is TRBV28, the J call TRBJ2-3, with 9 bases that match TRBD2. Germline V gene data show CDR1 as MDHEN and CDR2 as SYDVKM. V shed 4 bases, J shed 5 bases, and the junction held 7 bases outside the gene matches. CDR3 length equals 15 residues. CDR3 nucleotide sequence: TGTGCCAGCAGTTACCAAGCGGGAGGCGTAGATACGCAGTATTTT. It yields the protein CASSYQAGGVDTQYF. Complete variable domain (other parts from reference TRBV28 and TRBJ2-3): DVKVTQSSRYLVKRTGEKVFLECVQDMDHENMFWYRQDPGLGLRLIYFSYDVKMKEKGDIPEGYSVSREKKERFSLILESASTNQTSMYLCASSYQAGGVDTQYFGPGTRLTVL.

CDR3 amino acids: CASSLGGLAGGSEQFF. For the CDR3, the DNA is TGTGCCAGCAGTTTAGGGGGACTAGCGGGAGGTTCTGAGCAGTTCTTC. The rearrangement links TRBV28 to TRBJ2-1; 15 positions match TRBD2. Per germline, CDR1 MDHEN and CDR2 SYDVKM. Losses at the gene ends were 2 bases for V and 9 bases for J; bases not matched to a gene: 5. CDR3 size: 16 residues.

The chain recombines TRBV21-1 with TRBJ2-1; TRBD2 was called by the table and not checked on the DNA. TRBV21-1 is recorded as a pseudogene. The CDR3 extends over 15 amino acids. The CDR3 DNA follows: TGTGCCAGCAGCGCCACTAGCGGGAGTTCCAATGAGCAGTTCTTC. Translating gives CASSATSGSSNEQFF.

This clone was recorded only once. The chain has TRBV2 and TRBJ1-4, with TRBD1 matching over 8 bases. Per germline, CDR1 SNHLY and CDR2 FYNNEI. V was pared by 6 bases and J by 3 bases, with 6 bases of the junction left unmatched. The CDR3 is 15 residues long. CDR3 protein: CASRADRGANEKLFF. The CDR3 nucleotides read TGTGCCAGCAGGGCTGACAGGGGAGCTAATGAAAAACTGTTTTTT.